The 31 T cell receptor beta chains given below trace back to one sample, sequenced in a study of blood T cell repertoires in COVID-19. The method was immunoSEQ multiplex PCR; TCRdb's version includes in-frame clones alone and lacks a portion of them. This table holds 200,000 to 300,000 clones, nearly 85% found once. The specimen sequenced was peripheral blood. The source is a human donor in a cohort sampled during active COVID-19.

The V call is TRBV2, the J call TRBJ1-5; TRBD1 matches 8 bases. This CDR3 contains 15 residues. Germline-derived CDR1 and CDR2 are SNHLY and FYNNEI. V was pared by 4 bases and J by 9 bases, with 11 bases of the junction left unmatched. CDR3 sequence: CASSVGSGQVGPQHF. The CDR3 bases are TGTGCCAGCAGTGTGGGGTCGGGACAGGTCGGGCCCCAGCATTTT.

This chain joins TRBV12-3 or TRBV12-4 and TRBJ2-1; possibly TRBD2 for D (5 bases). With 5 bases removed from V and 6 bases from J, the gap between germline ends came to 11 bases. CDR3 length: 13 residues. The CDR3 region has the DNA TGTGCCAGCAGTCTTTCTAGCAGCAATGAGCAGTTCTTC. Translation: CASSLSSSNEQFF.

The chain joins TRBV6-6 to TRBJ2-1, with D possibly being TRBD2 (5 bases). The V gene lost 6 bases and the J gene lost 4 bases, with 16 bases spanning the gap. Germline CDR1 is MNHNY and CDR2 is SVGAGI (reference sequence). This CDR3 has 15 residues. The CDR3 spells CASRNHPGSYNEQFF. In nucleotides, the CDR3 is TGTGCCAGCAGAAACCACCCGGGGTCTTACAATGAGCAGTTCTTC.

This rearrangement joins TRBV9 to TRBJ1-6; D remains unclear. CDR3 length: 15 amino acids. CDR1 is SGDLS and CDR2 is YYNGEE in the germline V gene. V lost 0 bases to trimming and J lost 6 bases, with 10 bases between them. The CDR3 region has the DNA TGTGCCAGCAGCGTAGGAGGTTTAGTTAATTCACCCCTCCACTTT. Amino acids: CASSVGGLVNSPLHF.

This clone was detected only once. The rearrangement joins TRBV6-2 or TRBV6-3 to TRBJ2-1; weak D call: TRBD2 (6 bases). From germline, CDR1 is MNHEY and CDR2 SVGEGT. The V gene lost 2 bases and the J gene lost 6 bases, with 14 bases spanning the gap. This CDR3 is 15 amino acids long. The CDR3 DNA reads TGTGCCAGCAGTTACCCGGGACTCTCCCGCAATGAGCAGTTCTTC. Its translation is CASSYPGLSRNEQFF.

The gene calls are TRBV3-1 (or the pseudogene TRBV3-2) and TRBJ2-3, with 7 bases that match TRBD2. V dropped 4 bases and J dropped 7; count of bases not matched to a gene: 5. The CDR3 runs 13 residues. Per germline, CDR1 LGHDT and CDR2 YNNKEL (reference sequence). The DNA for the CDR3 is TGTGCCAGCAGCCTGGGGGGGTTGAATACGCAGTATTTT. Translated: CASSLGGLNTQYF.

This chain uses TRBV10-1 with TRBJ2-1, with a tentative D call TRBD2 (5 bases). V lost 6 bases and J 7 bases, leaving 16 bases between the germline ends. In germline, CDR1 is WNHNN, CDR2 SYGVQD (reference sequence). CDR3 length: 14 amino acids. CDR3 loop: CASSRVRGKNEQFF. CDR3 in DNA: TGCGCCAGCAGCCGCGTCCGAGGGAAAAATGAGCAGTTCTTC.

The chain links TRBV5-1 to TRBJ2-4; possibly TRBD1 for D (6 bases). Trimming took 0 bases from V and 3 from J, leaving 10 bases between them. This CDR3 has 15 amino acids. The germline gives CDR1 SGHRS, CDR2 YFSETQ. CDR3 coding DNA: TGCGCCAGCAGCTTGGACAGGGCGGGCAAAAACATTCAGTACTTC. This encodes CASSLDRAGKNIQYF. The entire variable domain, with the rest obtained from reference TRBV5-1 and TRBJ2-4, is as follows: KAGVTQTPRYLIKTRGQQVTLSCSPISGHRSVSWYQQTPGQGLQFLFEYFSETQRNKGNFPGRFSGRQFSNSRSEMNVSTLELGDSALYLCASSLDRAGKNIQYFGAGTRLSVL.

This clone has just one count. The chain is built from TRBV5-5 and TRBJ1-1; maybe TRBD1 (6 bases). Germline CDR1 and CDR2: SGHKS and YYEKEE (reference sequence). The CDR3 extends over 13 amino acids. Trimming shortened V by 3 bases and J by 12 bases, and 18 bases separated the two germline ends. DNA of the CDR3: TGTGCCAGCAGCTCCGAGACAGGTACCTCAACTTTCTTT. It translates to CASSSETGTSTFF.

The chain is built from TRBV2 and TRBJ2-1, with D tentatively TRBD2 (5 bases). CDR3 length: 16 amino acids. Trimming stripped 2 bases from V and 15 bases from J, with 26 bases between. Germline CDR1 and CDR2: SNHLY and FYNNEI. The CDR3 region has the DNA TGTGCCAGCAGTGAAACAAGAGGGCAGACCAATTTAGGAGGGTTCTTC. This translates into CASSETRGQTNLGGFF.

The chain carries TRBV5-1 and TRBJ2-7, with TRBD1 identical over 10 bases. This CDR3 region has 14 residues. V lost 0 bases, J lost 4 bases, and 1 base stayed unmatched. CDR1 and CDR2 (germline): SGHRS, YFSETQ. The CDR3 loop is CASSLGTGGYEQYF. The CDR3 bases are TGCGCCAGCAGCTTGGGGACAGGGGGATACGAGCAGTACTTC.

This clone appeared many times. The chain is built from TRBV2 and TRBJ1-4; TRBD1 might be the D (6 bases). CDR1 and CDR2 (germline): SNHLY, FYNNEI. The CDR3 runs to 16 residues. The V gene lost 6 bases and the J gene lost 7 bases, with 21 bases spanning the gap. Written as DNA, the CDR3 is TGTGCCAGCAGGAGAAGCCGCCTCGGGACACGTGAAAAACTGTTTTTT. This codes for CASRRSRLGTREKLFF.

The rearrangement joins TRBV5-1 to TRBJ2-3; 12 bases agree with TRBD2. The V segment lost 0 bases and the J segment 1 base; nucleotides outside the gene matches: 9. CDR1 is SGHRS, CDR2 YFSETQ, per germline. The length of the CDR3 is 19 residues. In DNA, the CDR3 is TGCGCCAGCAGCTTGGCGGGACTAGCGGGTAGGTGGGGCACAGATACGCAGTATTTT. This codes for CASSLAGLAGRWGTDTQYF.

The chain recombines TRBV24-1 with TRBJ1-5, with a weak D call TRBD1 (6 bases). The V and J ends lost 4 bases and 0 bases respectively, with 12 bases between them. This CDR3 contains 16 residues. The germline V gene encodes CDR1 KGHDR and CDR2 SFDVKD. The CDR3 region has the DNA TGTGCCACCAGTGACCCCGGGACAAATAGCAATCAGCCCCAGCATTTT. It encodes CATSDPGTNSNQPQHF.

The gene calls are TRBV19 and TRBJ2-5, with D perhaps TRBD2 (5 bases). Trimming removed 5 bases from V and 0 bases from J, with 13 bases in between. The CDR3 runs 15 residues. The V gene's germline CDR1 is LNHDA and CDR2 SQIVND (reference sequence). Written as DNA, the CDR3 is TGTGCCAGTAGTGGCCTAGCCGCCAACCAAGAGACCCAGTACTTC. Encoded protein: CASSGLAANQETQYF.

The chain joins TRBV5-4 to TRBJ2-1, with 8 positions matching TRBD2. The CDR3 has 17 residues. Unmatched junction bases numbered 10, after V lost 3 bases and J lost 2 bases. Germline V gene sequence: CDR1 SGHNT, CDR2 YYREEE (reference sequence). Written as DNA, the CDR3 is TGTGCCAGCAGCTCAGCTAAGACTAGCGCCACCTACAATGAGCAGTTCTTC. As protein: CASSSAKTSATYNEQFF.

The genes are TRBV2 and TRBJ2-1; 7 bases match TRBD2. Germline assignment: CDR1 SNHLY and CDR2 FYNNEI. This CDR3 is built from 15 residues. Trimming cost V 3 bases and J 2 bases; bases outside gene matches: 4. CDR3 residues: CASSDASGTYNEQFF. The CDR3 DNA reads as TGTGCCAGCAGTGATGCTAGCGGTACCTACAATGAGCAGTTCTTC.

The V and J genes are TRBV27 and TRBJ2-7, with 12 bases aligning to TRBD1. This CDR3 has 16 amino acids. The germline gives CDR1 MNHEY, CDR2 SMNVEV (reference sequence). V shed 6 bases, J shed 5 bases, and the junction held 11 bases outside the gene matches. The CDR3 DNA reads TGTGCCAGCAGCTCCTTATTGGGACAGGGGGCGGACGAGCAGTACTTC. As protein: CASSSLLGQGADEQYF.

The chain uses TRBV19 and TRBJ2-1; D is perhaps TRBD1 (6 bases). With 6 bases removed from V and 9 bases from J, the gap between germline ends came to 18 bases. The CDR3 has 14 amino acids. Germline assignment: CDR1 LNHDA and CDR2 SQIVND (reference sequence). The CDR3 sequence is CASSRVRGWGEQFF. The CDR3 DNA follows: TGTGCCAGTAGCCGGGTCAGGGGCTGGGGTGAGCAGTTCTTC.

This clone was seen a few times. This CDR3 is CASSGGLAGGVSLHEQFF. DNA of the CDR3: TGTGCCAGCAGCGGCGGACTAGCGGGGGGCGTCTCCCTACATGAGCAGTTCTTC. V usage is TRBV5-4 and J usage is TRBJ2-1, with TRBD2 matching 14 bases. The CDR3 length is 18 residues. Trimming cost V 4 bases and J 8 bases; bases outside gene matches: 14. Germline V lookup: CDR1 SGHNT, CDR2 YYREEE (reference sequence). Drawing the rest from reference TRBV5-4 and TRBJ2-1, the complete variable domain is ETGVTQSPTHLIKTRGQQVTLRCSSQSGHNTVSWYQQALGQGPQFIFQYYREEENGRGNFPPRFSGLQFPNYSSELNVNALELDDSALYLCASSGGLAGGVSLHEQFFGPGTRLTVL.

This clone was found once. This chain uses TRBV18 with TRBJ2-1, with TRBD2 identical over 8 bases. CDR3 length: 14 amino acids. J gave up 7 bases and V 6 bases, and 8 bases lay outside the gene matches. Germline V gene lookup returns CDR1 KGHSH and CDR2 LQKENI. CDR3 sequence (DNA): TGTGCCAGCTCTAGGGCGGGGGGAGTGAATGAGCAGTTCTTC. Translating gives CASSRAGGVNEQFF.

The genes are TRBV5-1 and TRBJ2-5; 9 nucleotides align to TRBD2. There are 15 residues in the CDR3. With V trimmed by 0 bases and J by 9 bases, 9 bases remained unmatched. Germline V lookup: CDR1 SGHRS, CDR2 YFSETQ. The CDR3 DNA reads as TGCGCCAGCAGCTTGGCCCCCGCTAGCGGGGCCTCCCAGTACTTC. This sequence encodes CASSLAPASGASQYF.

CDR3 coding DNA: TGCAGCGTTGAAGATACAGGGGGCTATGAAGCTTTCTTT. Its protein product is CSVEDTGGYEAFF. V gene TRBV29-1 combines with J gene TRBJ1-1, with TRBD1 matching 9 bases. The V segment lost 0 bases and the J segment 7 bases; nucleotides outside the gene matches: 3. There are 13 residues in the CDR3. Per germline, CDR1 SQVTM and CDR2 ANQGSEA.

The V gene is TRBV6-5, the J gene TRBJ2-1; 7 positions match TRBD2. The CDR3 loop spans 15 amino acids. The V and J ends lost 8 bases and 6 bases, in that order; junction bases with no gene match: 13. The germline CDR1 and CDR2 sequences are MNHEY and SVGAGI. In nucleotides, the CDR3 is TGTGCCAGCGGAACTAGCGTAGGTGTGAGCAATGAGCAGTTCTTC. Amino acids: CASGTSVGVSNEQFF.

The chain is built from TRBV12-5 and TRBJ1-6; D is unresolved. Trimming stripped 2 bases from V and 7 bases from J, with 9 bases between. Germline CDR1 is LGHNT and CDR2 is FRNRAP. The CDR3 length is 14 residues. The CDR3 bases are TGTGCTAGTGGTTTGCTCCAGGAAAATTCACCCCTCCACTTT. It yields the protein CASGLLQENSPLHF.

The J gene is TRBJ2-5, the V gene TRBV5-4, with D maybe TRBD1 (6 bases). Looked up from germline, CDR1 is SGHNT and CDR2 is YYREEE (reference sequence). V was shortened by 0 bases and J by 5 bases, with 14 bases between the two germline ends. This CDR3 has 15 residues. In DNA form, the CDR3 reads TGTGCCAGCAGCTTGGATAGGGGGAAGGGGGAGACCCAGTACTTC. Translating it yields CASSLDRGKGETQYF. The whole variable domain, filled in from reference TRBV5-4 and TRBJ2-5, reads ETGVTQSPTHLIKTRGQQVTLRCSSQSGHNTVSWYQQALGQGPQFIFQYYREEENGRGNFPPRFSGLQFPNYSSELNVNALELDDSALYLCASSLDRGKGETQYFGPGTRLLVL.

The chain employs TRBV27 and TRBJ2-7, with a weak D call TRBD1 (5 bases). CDR1 is MNHEY and CDR2 is SMNVEV in the germline V gene (reference sequence). This CDR3 is built from 14 residues. The ends were cut back, 4 bases at V and 4 bases at J, with 14 bases in the middle. CDR3 protein: CASSSPPGWYEQYF. The CDR3 region has the DNA TGTGCCAGCAGTTCCCCCCCAGGGTGGTACGAGCAGTACTTC.

The gene calls are TRBV11-3 and TRBJ2-2; 7 bases match TRBD2. V lost 3 bases, J lost 5 bases, and 6 bases stayed unmatched. Germline V lookup: CDR1 SGHNT, CDR2 YENEEA. This CDR3 contains 15 residues. The DNA for the CDR3 is TGTGCCAGCAGCTTGGGGGAGGGTCGGACCGGGGAGCTGTTTTTT. Amino acids: CASSLGEGRTGELFF.

This clone was detected only once. V and J are TRBV4-2 and TRBJ2-1; 11 bases match TRBD2. The CDR3 is 17 amino acids. The germline V gene has CDR1 LGHNA and CDR2 YNFKEQ. With 0 bases clipped from V and 2 bases from J, the junction kept 3 bases outside the gene matches. The CDR3 spells CASSQEPTSGTYNEQFF. CDR3 nucleotides: TGTGCCAGCAGCCAAGAACCGACTAGCGGGACCTACAATGAGCAGTTCTTC.

The table lists this clone with a count of one. The chain uses TRBV21-1 and TRBJ2-3; the table assigns TRBD1, which was not confirmed against the DNA. TRBV21-1 is tagged as a pseudogene. The CDR3 length is 19 residues. In nucleotides, the CDR3 is TGTGCCAGCAGCAAGGAAAAAGGGCAACGTTTAGGGGGCACAGATACGCAGTATTTT. Protein: CASSKEKGQRLGGTDTQYF.

CDR3 sequence reads: CASTLDRGRGTIYF. The DNA of the CDR3 is TGTGCCAGCACCTTAGACAGGGGGCGAGGTACCATATATTTT. The rearrangement links TRBV6-5 to TRBJ1-3, with TRBD1 matching over 10 bases. The CDR3 consists of 14 residues. The V gene end was trimmed by 7 bases and the J gene end by 10 bases; junction bases not matched to a gene: 10. Germline loops: CDR1 MNHEY, CDR2 SVGAGI.